Following are 10 T cell receptor beta chains from one sample sequenced in a study of control samples from healthy donors and cancer patients. The table came from immunoSEQ multiplex PCR; TCRdb's copy has only in-frame clones and leaves some out. The sample lists roughly 200,000 clones; around 93% were seen once. The sample taken for sequencing was blood. Receptors were obtained from a man between 18 and 35 years old in good health.

The chain has TRBV9 and TRBJ2-3, with 7 bases fitting TRBD1. CDR3 length equals 13 residues. Losses at the gene ends were 3 bases for V and 4 bases for J; bases not matched to a gene: 2. Germline CDR1 SGDLS, CDR2 YYNGEE. The CDR3 sequence is CASSATGADTQYF. CDR3 DNA: TGTGCCAGCAGCGCAACAGGGGCAGATACGCAGTATTTT.

This clone was seen a single time. The chain uses TRBV19 and TRBJ1-1; D might be TRBD1 (6 bases). This CDR3 contains 14 residues. Trimming took off 5 bases at V and 1 base at J, with 11 bases between the two ends. Germline V gene data show CDR1 as LNHDA and CDR2 as SQIVND (reference sequence). The CDR3 loop reads CASSSSQGNTEAFF. CDR3 nucleotide sequence: TGTGCCAGTAGTTCCTCACAGGGGAACACTGAAGCTTTCTTT.

The table lists this clone with a few counts. The CDR3 DNA reads TGTGCCAGTAGTAGGCAGGCTATCTCTGGGGCCAACGTCCTGACTTTC. It encodes CASSRQAISGANVLTF. This chain uses TRBV19 with TRBJ2-6; D not certain. This CDR3 region has 16 residues. V was trimmed by 4 bases and J by 0 bases, leaving 10 bases between them. Germline V gene sequence: CDR1 LNHDA, CDR2 SQIVND (reference sequence).

V is TRBV24-1 and J is TRBJ1-1; D is uncertain. Germline V CDR1 and CDR2: KGHDR, SFDVKD. Trimming took 5 bases from V and 6 from J, leaving 6 bases between them. The CDR3 covers 11 residues. The CDR3 region is CATSVGAEAFF. CDR3 nucleotide sequence: TGTGCCACCAGTGTTGGGGCTGAAGCTTTCTTT.

This clone was counted only a few times. The chain recombines TRBV4-1 with TRBJ2-7; no definite D call. The germline V gene has CDR1 MGHRA and CDR2 YSYEKL. The CDR3 runs to 13 residues. V was cut by 3 bases and J by 4 bases, with 10 bases left in between. The CDR3: CASSQRGDYEQYF. CDR3 DNA sequence: TGCGCCAGCAGCCAGAGAGGAGATTACGAGCAGTACTTC.

The rearrangement joins TRBV19 to TRBJ1-4; no definite D call. CDR1 and CDR2 from the germline V gene are LNHDA and SQIVND (reference sequence). This CDR3 spans 15 amino acids. The V end was cut by 10 bases, the J end by 0 bases, with 15 bases between. The CDR3 DNA reads TGTGCCACCACAAGCGGGGTTGCAACTAATGAAAAACTGTTTTTT. This codes for CATTSGVATNEKLFF.

V and J are TRBV7-8 and TRBJ2-7; D is ambiguous. V lost 1 base and J 6 bases, leaving 13 bases between the germline ends. Germline assignment: CDR1 SGHVS and CDR2 FQNEAQ. This CDR3 comprises 14 residues. The CDR3 bases are TGTGCCAGCAGCTTAGGGCCAGGTGGTCGCGAGCAGTACTTC. This translates into CASSLGPGGREQYF.

This chain joins TRBV21-1 and TRBJ2-7; the D call in the table, TRBD1, was not verified against the DNA. TRBV21-1 is noted as a pseudogene. CDR3 size: 16 residues. Written as DNA, the CDR3 is TGTGCCAGCAGCAAAAGGAGGACAGGGGGCGGGAGCGAGCAGTACTTC. Translated: CASSKRRTGGGSEQYF.

The chain employs TRBV30 and TRBJ1-3; the D is unclear. The germline gives CDR1 GTSNPN, CDR2 SVGIG (reference sequence). The CDR3 length is 13 residues. V shed 4 bases and J shed 0 bases, with 7 bases lying between them. The CDR3 protein is CAWTAYSGNTIYF. The CDR3, as DNA: TGTGCCTGGACGGCTTACTCTGGAAACACCATATATTTT.

The V gene is TRBV20-1, the J gene TRBJ1-1; D remains unclear. V was clipped by 3 bases and J by 1 base, with 15 bases between them. The germline V gene encodes CDR1 DFQATT and CDR2 SNEGSKA (reference sequence). CDR3 size: 15 residues. CDR3 residues: CSASPLVGRNTEAFF. CDR3 DNA sequence: TGCAGTGCTAGTCCCTTGGTGGGTCGGAACACTGAAGCTTTCTTT.